These 19 T cell receptor beta chains were all obtained from the same sample, sequenced in a study of blood T cell repertoires in COVID-19. Here immunoSEQ multiplex PCR was the method, and the copy in TCRdb shows in-frame clones only, minus some. The sample gives 15,000 to 20,000 clones, approximately 84% of which show up once; around 29% is in the top ten. Input material: peripheral blood. Every receptor here comes from a human donor with active COVID-19. The donor label of this sample is uncertain.

The chain uses TRBV7-3 and TRBJ1-6; D is undetermined. Germline lookup yields CDR1 SGHTA and CDR2 FQGTGA. V dropped 0 bases and J dropped 7 bases, with 10 bases sitting between them. The CDR3 covers 15 residues. The CDR3 DNA sequence: TGTGCCAGCAGCTTAACCAAGGCAGGCAATTCACCCCTCCACTTT. The encoded protein is CASSLTKAGNSPLHF.

The chain employs TRBV30 and TRBJ1-5; D gene ambiguous. The CDR3 is made up of 13 amino acids. Between the trimmed V and J ends, which lost 0 bases and 4 bases, there was a span of 7 bases. Germline V gene data show CDR1 as GTSNPN and CDR2 as SVGIG (reference sequence). CDR3 nucleotide sequence: TGTGCCTGGAGTGTGAGGAGTAATCAGCCCCAGCATTTT. This gives the protein CAWSVRSNQPQHF.

This chain connects TRBV18 to TRBJ2-7; 7 bases match TRBD2. Trimming at V came to 3 bases and at J to 2 bases, leaving 4 bases not matched to a gene. CDR1 is KGHSH, CDR2 LQKENI, per germline. The CDR3 is made up of 14 amino acids. CDR3 region: CASSPQRGAYEQYF. In DNA form, the CDR3 reads TGTGCCAGCTCACCTCAACGGGGGGCCTACGAGCAGTACTTC.

This clone was counted a few times. The J gene is TRBJ1-4, the V gene TRBV5-1; 10 bases are a match to TRBD1. CDR1 SGHRS and CDR2 YFSETQ come from the germline V gene. Trimming cost V 2 bases and J 7 bases; bases outside gene matches: 2. The CDR3 is 14 amino acids. The CDR3 loop reads CASSFGQGGEKLFF. CDR3 nucleotides: TGCGCCAGCAGCTTTGGACAGGGGGGTGAAAAACTGTTTTTT.

This chain connects TRBV27 to TRBJ1-1; TRBD1 aligns across 8 bases. This CDR3 comprises 14 residues. With V trimmed by 2 bases and J by 4 bases, 3 bases remained unmatched. CDR1 is MNHEY and CDR2 is SMNVEV in the germline V gene (reference sequence). The CDR3 coding sequence is TGTGCCAGCAGTTTACACAGGGGGACCACTGAAGCTTTCTTT. Translating it yields CASSLHRGTTEAFF.

V and J are TRBV7-2 and TRBJ2-7; the match to TRBD2 covers 13 bases. The length of the CDR3 is 16 residues. V lost 5 bases to trimming and J lost 4 bases; unmatched junction nucleotides: 8. Germline V gives CDR1 SGHTA, CDR2 FQGNSA. In DNA, the CDR3 is TGTGCCAGCAGCCCTACCGGACTAGCGGGAGTGTACGAGCAGTACTTC. It yields the protein CASSPTGLAGVYEQYF.

The genes are TRBV9 and TRBJ2-1; D not resolved. Between the trimmed V and J ends, which lost 0 bases and 6 bases, there was a span of 7 bases. The germline gives CDR1 SGDLS, CDR2 YYNGEE. This CDR3 is built from 13 residues. CDR3 DNA sequence: TGTGCCAGCAGCGTAGCCGGTGCCAATGAGCAGTTCTTC. Translated, it gives CASSVAGANEQFF.

This clone was seen only a few times. The chain recombines TRBV4-1 with TRBJ2-7; D possibly corresponds to TRBD2 (5 bases). V was trimmed by 4 bases and J by 3 bases, leaving 19 bases between them. Germline loops: CDR1 MGHRA, CDR2 YSYEKL. The CDR3 covers 16 residues. The CDR3 bases are TGCGCCAGCAGCCCGGGTCTGAGGCGGAGGTTCTACGAGCAGTACTTC. Residues: CASSPGLRRRFYEQYF.

V is TRBV27 and J is TRBJ1-2; 11 nucleotides agree with TRBD1. With V trimmed by 6 bases and J by 6 bases, 6 bases remained unmatched. Germline V CDR1 and CDR2: MNHEY, SMNVEV (reference sequence). The CDR3 is 14 amino acids. In DNA form, the CDR3 reads TGTGCCAGCAGGGCCCTGGACAGGGGGCATGGCTACACCTTC. It specifies CASRALDRGHGYTF.

V is TRBV29-1 and J is TRBJ2-2; 7 bases match TRBD2. This CDR3 is built from 13 residues. CDR1 and CDR2 from the germline V gene are SQVTM and ANQGSEA. V dropped 8 bases and J dropped 6; count of bases not matched to a gene: 9. CDR3 protein: CSTATSSAGELFF. CDR3 coding DNA: TGCAGCACCGCGACTAGCAGCGCCGGGGAGCTGTTTTTT.

This clone has just a few counts. J is TRBJ1-5 and V is TRBV5-5, with no clear D. CDR1 is SGHKS, CDR2 YYEKEE, per germline (reference sequence). Trimming shortened V by 0 bases and J by 1 base, and 8 bases separated the two germline ends. The CDR3 spans 15 residues. This CDR3 is CASSLAPGSNQPQHF. The CDR3 DNA reads as TGTGCCAGCAGCTTGGCTCCGGGGAGCAATCAGCCCCAGCATTTT.

J is TRBJ1-3 and V is TRBV27; D is perhaps TRBD1 (6 bases). The V gene lost 2 bases and the J gene lost 2 bases, with 7 bases spanning the gap. CDR3 size: 14 residues. Germline lookup yields CDR1 MNHEY and CDR2 SMNVEV (reference sequence). The CDR3 bases are TGTGCCAGCAGTTTAGGGGGCGCTGGAAACACCATATATTTT. Amino acids: CASSLGGAGNTIYF.

The chain combines TRBV3-1 (or the pseudogene TRBV3-2) with TRBJ1-1; D is unclear. This CDR3 spans 15 amino acids. The germline V gene has CDR1 LGHDT and CDR2 YNNKEL (reference sequence). Trimming stripped 2 bases from V and 5 bases from J, with 15 bases between. The CDR3 protein is CASSQRWARRTEAFF. The CDR3 DNA sequence: TGTGCCAGCAGCCAACGATGGGCCAGAAGAACTGAAGCTTTCTTT.

The chain links TRBV4-2 to TRBJ1-3; TRBD1 matches at 8 bases. This CDR3 comprises 16 residues. CDR1 LGHNA and CDR2 YNFKEQ come from the germline V gene. The ends lost 0 bases at V and 2 bases at J; junction bases unmatched: 3. In nucleotides, the CDR3 is TGTGCCAGCAGCCAAGATTCGGACAGGGCTGGAAACACCATATATTTT. It is translated as CASSQDSDRAGNTIYF.

The rearrangement uses TRBV4-1 and TRBJ2-7, with D maybe TRBD1 (5 bases). The germline gives CDR1 MGHRA, CDR2 YSYEKL. The CDR3 length is 14 residues. V lost 4 bases and J lost 4, with 14 bases in between. The CDR3 here is CASSRQMDTYEQYF. As DNA, the CDR3 is TGCGCCAGCAGCCGTCAAATGGACACTTACGAGCAGTACTTC.

This chain connects TRBV27 to TRBJ2-1; TRBD2 agrees at 10 bases. The CDR3 is made up of 15 amino acids. V dropped 3 bases and J dropped 7; count of bases not matched to a gene: 6. Germline V gene lookup returns CDR1 MNHEY and CDR2 SMNVEV (reference sequence). The CDR3 nucleotides read TGTGCCAGCAGTTTTGGACTAGCGGAGATAAATGAGCAGTTCTTC. Residues: CASSFGLAEINEQFF.

This clone was found once. The chain joins TRBV19 to TRBJ2-3, with TRBD2 matching 13 bases. Germline CDR1 and CDR2: LNHDA and SQIVND (reference sequence). The V segment lost 7 bases and the J segment 9 bases; nucleotides outside the gene matches: 13. CDR3 length equals 16 residues. The CDR3 here is CASTYSGLAGTRTQYF. The CDR3 coding sequence is TGTGCCAGTACTTACTCGGGACTAGCGGGGACCCGAACGCAGTATTTT.

This chain connects TRBV6-6 to TRBJ2-7; no definite D call. The CDR3 is made up of 14 amino acids. Germline V gene sequence: CDR1 MNHNY, CDR2 SVGAGI (reference sequence). The V end was cut by 0 bases, the J end by 4 bases, with 10 bases between. The CDR3 is CASSYSRGEYEQYF. The CDR3 coding sequence is TGTGCCAGCAGTTACTCGCGAGGAGAATACGAGCAGTACTTC.

J is TRBJ2-1 and V is TRBV7-9; TRBD2 matches 11 bases. The CDR3 is 19 residues long. The V segment lost 5 bases and the J segment 8 bases; nucleotides outside the gene matches: 20. Looked up from germline, CDR1 is SEHNR and CDR2 is FQNEAQ (reference sequence). The CDR3 bases are TGTGCCAGCAGCCGATTGGCGAGGGCAGCCGGGACTAGCGGCGATGAGCAGTTCTTC. As protein: CASSRLARAAGTSGDEQFF.